Listed below are T cell receptor beta chains from one sample, sequenced in a study of blood T cell repertoires in COVID-19. Method: immunoSEQ multiplex PCR; TCRdb's copy keeps in-frame clones and lacks some. The sample has approximately 23,000 clones; about 92% are singletons. The sequenced sample consisted of peripheral blood. The receptors come from a man aged 65-85 years with acute or convalescent COVID-19. The CDR3 runs from the conserved cysteine through the conserved F or W. The order of the fields is J gene, D gene, clone size, V gene, CDR3 DNA, CDR3 protein. The D gene is left open where the match is weak. Where a row states a size, it is once, few, many or the class of an expanded clone; other rows omit it.

J: TRBJ1-4; D: .; size: .; V: TRBV5-6; DNA: TGTGCCAGCAGCTTGGTTGGCAGGGCGGGGGAAAAACTGTTTTTT; CDR3: CASSLVGRAGEKLFF
J: TRBJ1-1; D: .; size: .; V: TRBV19; DNA: TGTGCCAGTGGAAGCAGGGCCGAGAACACTGAAGCTTTCTTT; CDR3: CASGSRAENTEAFF
J: TRBJ1-4; D: .; size: .; V: TRBV20-1; DNA: TGCAGTGGTACCAACGGGGAAAAACTGTTTTTT; CDR3: CSGTNGEKLFF
J: TRBJ1-2; D: TRBD1; size: .; V: TRBV11-2; DNA: TGTGCCAGCAGCTTAGGAGTTGCAGGGGGAGGAGGCTACACCTTC; CDR3: CASSLGVAGGGGYTF
J: TRBJ1-6; D: .; size: once; V: TRBV7-9; DNA: TGTGCCAGCAGCTTAACACAGCTTAACTCCTATAATTCACCCCTCCACTTT; CDR3: CASSLTQLNSYNSPLHF
J: TRBJ2-7; D: TRBD2; size: .; V: TRBV5-5; DNA: TGTGCCAGCAGCTTGTTGGGCGGGGGCTCCTACGAGCAGTACTTC; CDR3: CASSLLGGGSYEQYF
J: TRBJ2-3; D: .; size: .; V: TRBV7-2; DNA: TGTGCCAGCAGCTTAGACAGGACCGGCACAGATACGCAGTATTTT; CDR3: CASSLDRTGTDTQYF
J: TRBJ1-4; D: .; size: once; V: TRBV7-2; DNA: TGTGCCAGCAGCTTAGTCCAGGGGCTTGCTAATGAAAAACTGTTTTTT; CDR3: CASSLVQGLANEKLFF
J: TRBJ2-2; D: TRBD1; size: once; V: TRBV14; DNA: TGTGCCAGCAGCCCATGGGACAGCACGAACACCGGGGAGCTGTTTTTT; CDR3: CASSPWDSTNTGELFF
J: TRBJ2-2; D: .; size: once; V: TRBV7-9; DNA: TGTGCCAGCAGCCCGGCTGGGAGCGCGAACACCGGGGAGCTGTTTTTT; CDR3: CASSPAGSANTGELFF
J: TRBJ2-7; D: TRBD1; size: .; V: TRBV9; DNA: TGTGCCAGCAGCGTAGGTGGAGGACAGGGAGCCTACGAGCAGTACTTC; CDR3: CASSVGGGQGAYEQYF
J: TRBJ1-4; D: .; size: .; V: TRBV6-2/TRBV6-3; DNA: TGTGCCAGCAGCCTGGGGGACACGGCTAATGAAAAACTGTTTTTT; CDR3: CASSLGDTANEKLFF
J: TRBJ1-2; D: .; size: .; V: TRBV28; DNA: TGTGCCAGCAGCCCGGGGGGCTATGGCTACACCTTC; CDR3: CASSPGGYGYTF
J: TRBJ1-2; D: TRBD1; size: .; V: TRBV19; DNA: TGTGCCAGTAGTAACTTCGGGACAGGGCTTGGCTACACCTTC; CDR3: CASSNFGTGLGYTF
J: TRBJ1-5; D: .; size: .; V: TRBV7-2; DNA: TGTGCCAGCAGCCCCCGTACAGGGTTCGATCAGCCCCAGCATTTT; CDR3: CASSPRTGFDQPQHF
J: TRBJ2-1; D: .; size: once; V: TRBV2; DNA: TGTGCCAGCAGTGAAGCCCCGTACAATGAGCAGTTCTTC; CDR3: CASSEAPYNEQFF
J: TRBJ1-1; D: .; size: .; V: TRBV10-3; DNA: TGTGCCATCAGTGAGTCGGGGGCAGCCGAAGCTTTCTTT; CDR3: CAISESGAAEAFF
J: TRBJ2-3; D: TRBD2; size: .; V: TRBV28; DNA: TGTGCCAGCAGAGGGAACGCCGGTAGCGGGAGTGCACGGGCCGCAGATACGCAGTATTTT; CDR3: CASRGNAGSGSARAADTQYF
J: TRBJ2-1; D: TRBD2; size: .; V: TRBV28; DNA: TGTGCCAGCAAGGCTAGCGGGGGGCCTGAGCAGTTCTTC; CDR3: CASKASGGPEQFF
J: TRBJ2-1; D: .; size: .; V: TRBV18; DNA: TGTGCCAGCTCAGTCCGGACATTATCCTACAATGAGCAGTTCTTC; CDR3: CASSVRTLSYNEQFF
J: TRBJ1-1; D: .; size: .; V: TRBV3-1/TRBV3-2; DNA: TGTGCCAGCAGCCCCGCTTGGGAGGGCACTGAAGCTTTCTTT; CDR3: CASSPAWEGTEAFF
J: TRBJ1-5; D: .; size: .; V: TRBV15; DNA: TGTGCCACCAGCAGAGCCGGTCAGCCCCAGCATTTT; CDR3: CATSRAGQPQHF
J: TRBJ1-1; D: .; size: .; V: TRBV7-2; DNA: TGTGCCAGCAGCCCCAGGGTCTGGACTGAAGCTTTCTTT; CDR3: CASSPRVWTEAFF
J: TRBJ1-5; D: .; size: .; V: TRBV6-2/TRBV6-3; DNA: TGTGCCAGCAGTTCAAGGCTGCGGCGGATCAATCAGCCCCAGCATTTT; CDR3: CASSSRLRRINQPQHF
J: TRBJ2-7; D: .; size: .; V: TRBV2; DNA: TGTGCCAGCATTCGTATTCCCTACGAGCAGTACTTC; CDR3: CASIRIPYEQYF
J: TRBJ2-7; D: .; size: .; V: TRBV9; DNA: TGTGCCAGCAGCGTAGAGGAGGGACGCGAGCAGTACTTC; CDR3: CASSVEEGREQYF
J: TRBJ1-5; D: .; size: .; V: TRBV7-6; DNA: TGTGCCAGCAGCTTAGTCGGCGGGGCCTACGAGCCCCAGCATTTT; CDR3: CASSLVGGAYEPQHF
J: TRBJ2-5; D: .; size: .; V: TRBV12-3/TRBV12-4; DNA: TGTGCCAGCAGTTCTAGTATTGAAGAGACCCAGTACTTC; CDR3: CASSSSIEETQYF
J: TRBJ1-6; D: .; size: .; V: TRBV2; DNA: TGTGCCAGCAGTGGCGCTAATTCACCCCTCCACTTT; CDR3: CASSGANSPLHF
J: TRBJ1-1; D: .; size: .; V: TRBV15; DNA: TGTGCCACCAGCAGGGGGGGAGGCGGCGGCACTGAAGCTTTCTTT; CDR3: CATSRGGGGGTEAFF
J: TRBJ1-2; D: TRBD1; size: .; V: TRBV6-2/TRBV6-3; DNA: TGTGCCAGCAGTGACTACCCGGGACAGACCGATGGCTACACCTTC; CDR3: CASSDYPGQTDGYTF
J: TRBJ1-6; D: .; size: .; V: TRBV9; DNA: TGTGCCAGCAGCGTAGGGGGGCAGGATAATTCACCCCTCCACTTT; CDR3: CASSVGGQDNSPLHF
J: TRBJ2-1; D: .; size: .; V: TRBV5-1; DNA: TGCGCCAGCAGCTTAAGGACACCGCCGGGCCTTAACAATGAGCAGTTCTTC; CDR3: CASSLRTPPGLNNEQFF
J: TRBJ2-3; D: .; size: .; V: TRBV27; DNA: TGTGCCAGCAGTTTGAGACAGGGCACAGATACGCAGTATTTT; CDR3: CASSLRQGTDTQYF
J: TRBJ1-1; D: .; size: .; V: TRBV6-5; DNA: TGTGCCAGCAGTTTACGACTGGGAGACACTGAAGCTTTCTTT; CDR3: CASSLRLGDTEAFF
J: TRBJ1-6; D: .; size: .; V: TRBV5-4; DNA: TGTGCCAGCAGCTCGTCGGAGGAGGCCCTCCACTTT; CDR3: CASSSSEEALHF
J: TRBJ2-7; D: .; size: .; V: TRBV28; DNA: TGTGCCAGCAGTTTAAGGACAGACCGCAGAACCTACGAGCAGTACTTC; CDR3: CASSLRTDRRTYEQYF
J: TRBJ2-7; D: TRBD2; size: .; V: TRBV28; DNA: TGTGCCAGCAGCCCCGGGACTAGCGGGAGCGGCTACGAGCAGTACTTC; CDR3: CASSPGTSGSGYEQYF
J: TRBJ1-1; D: .; size: once; V: TRBV6-1; DNA: TGTGCCAGCAGTGAAGTCAGAGCTTTCTTT; CDR3: CASSEVRAFF
J: TRBJ2-7; D: .; size: .; V: TRBV15; DNA: TGTGCCACCAGCAGAGACCGGGGGGCCCCTCGAGAGCAGTACTTC; CDR3: CATSRDRGAPREQYF
J: TRBJ1-3; D: TRBD1; size: .; V: TRBV12-3/TRBV12-4; DNA: TGTGCCAGTAAGGGACAGGGAAACACCATATATTTT; CDR3: CASKGQGNTIYF
J: TRBJ1-5; D: .; size: .; V: TRBV7-8; DNA: TGTGCCAGCAGCTTGGACAGTTTAGATCAGCCCCAGCATTTT; CDR3: CASSLDSLDQPQHF
J: TRBJ1-2; D: .; size: .; V: TRBV9; DNA: TGTGCCAGCAGCCCCACAGGTGGCGGCTACACCTTC; CDR3: CASSPTGGGYTF
J: TRBJ2-2; D: TRBD1; size: .; V: TRBV7-2; DNA: TGTGCCAGCAGCTTCACCGGGACAGGGCTCACCGGGGAGCTGTTTTTT; CDR3: CASSFTGTGLTGELFF
J: TRBJ2-7; D: .; size: .; V: TRBV3-1/TRBV3-2; DNA: TGTGCCAGCAGCCAGTCAGGTACCTACGAGCAGTACTTC; CDR3: CASSQSGTYEQYF
J: TRBJ1-5; D: TRBD1; size: .; V: TRBV5-1; DNA: TGCGCCAGCAGCCTGGGGACAGGCAATCAGCCCCAGCATTTT; CDR3: CASSLGTGNQPQHF
J: TRBJ1-4; D: .; size: .; V: TRBV28; DNA: TGTGCCAGCAGTACCAGGTCAACTAATGAAAAACTGTTTTTT; CDR3: CASSTRSTNEKLFF
J: TRBJ1-2; D: TRBD1; size: .; V: TRBV6-5; DNA: TGTGCCAGCAGTTCGGGACAGGGCCAGCACTATGGCTACACCTTC; CDR3: CASSSGQGQHYGYTF
J: TRBJ1-5; D: .; size: .; V: TRBV6-7; DNA: TGTGCCAGCAGTTACATGGAGGGGCCGAATCAGCCCCAGCATTTT; CDR3: CASSYMEGPNQPQHF
J: TRBJ2-1; D: TRBD1; size: once; V: TRBV24-1; DNA: TGTGCCACCAGTGTCACCGGGACAGCAGGATTCACGGAGCAGTTCTTC; CDR3: CATSVTGTAGFTEQFF
J: TRBJ2-4; D: TRBD2; size: .; V: TRBV6-6; DNA: TGTGCCAGCAGTCGACTAGCGGGGGGCCAAACCAAAAACATTCAGTACTTC; CDR3: CASSRLAGGQTKNIQYF
J: TRBJ2-2; D: .; size: once; V: TRBV7-2; DNA: TGTGCCAGCAGCCCACCGGGGACTTACACCGGGGAGCTGTTTTTT; CDR3: CASSPPGTYTGELFF
J: TRBJ2-3; D: .; size: .; V: TRBV10-3; DNA: TGTGCCATCATGGGGGGAGGTGATACGCAGTATTTT; CDR3: CAIMGGGDTQYF
J: TRBJ1-5; D: .; size: .; V: TRBV3-1/TRBV3-2; DNA: TGTGCCAGCAGCCAAGATCAGGGGAGTGGGCAGCCCCAGCATTTT; CDR3: CASSQDQGSGQPQHF
J: TRBJ2-3; D: .; size: .; V: TRBV9; DNA: TGTGCCAGCAGAAAACGGGTAGGGGAAAACCCGTCCGGCACAGATACGCAGTATTTT; CDR3: CASRKRVGENPSGTDTQYF
J: TRBJ1-6; D: TRBD1; size: .; V: TRBV28; DNA: TGTGCCAGCAGGACGGGACAGGGTTATTCACCCCTCCACTTT; CDR3: CASRTGQGYSPLHF